The 23 T cell receptor beta chains in this list originate from one sample, sequenced in a study of blood T cell repertoires in COVID-19. The protocol was immunoSEQ multiplex PCR, while the TCRdb copy is restricted to in-frame clones and leaves out a portion. Seen here are just over 200,000 clones, approximately 84% observed once, and the top ten hold more than 5.5%. The sequenced material came from peripheral blood. These receptors originate from a man older than 75 with acute or convalescent COVID-19.

The J gene is TRBJ1-2, the V gene TRBV24-1; TRBD1 aligns across 7 bases. CDR1 KGHDR and CDR2 SFDVKD come from the germline V gene. The CDR3 spans 16 residues. The V and J ends lost 0 bases and 2 bases, in that order; junction bases with no gene match: 5. CDR3 nucleotide sequence: TGTGCCACCAGTGATTTGCGGGCAGGGGGAAACTATGGCTACACCTTC. Its protein product is CATSDLRAGGNYGYTF.

V usage is TRBV6-5 and J usage is TRBJ2-7; 15 bases map to TRBD2. The germline V gene encodes CDR1 MNHEY and CDR2 SVGAGI. Trimming took 6 bases from V and 6 from J; bases not matched to a gene: 3. This CDR3 is 14 amino acids long. The CDR3 spells CASRTGLAGGEQYF. The CDR3 nucleotides read TGTGCCAGCAGAACGGGACTAGCGGGAGGCGAGCAGTACTTC.

The gene calls are TRBV6-2 or TRBV6-3 and TRBJ2-1; D is uncertain. Germline CDR1 reads MNHEY; CDR2 reads SVGEGT. Trimming cost V 3 bases and J 7 bases, with 10 bases left between them. The CDR3 sequence is 13 residues long. This CDR3 is CASSYSSLNEQFF. CDR3 coding DNA: TGTGCCAGCAGTTATTCCTCTCTGAATGAGCAGTTCTTC.

In DNA form, the CDR3 reads TGCGCCAGCAGCTACTCTAGCGGGAGCTCCTACAATGAGCAGTTCTTC. Its translation is CASSYSSGSSYNEQFF. The rearrangement links TRBV5-1 to TRBJ2-1, with 10 bases identical to TRBD2. From germline, CDR1 is SGHRS and CDR2 YFSETQ. V was pared by 3 bases and J by 0 bases, with 3 bases of the junction left unmatched. This CDR3 region has 16 residues.

The gene calls are TRBV28 and TRBJ2-7, with a weak D call TRBD2 (6 bases). The CDR3 loop spans 14 amino acids. The V and J ends lost 7 bases and 4 bases respectively, with 17 bases between them. Germline V gene lookup returns CDR1 MDHEN and CDR2 SYDVKM. The CDR3 reads CASNTAGEEYEQYF. The CDR3 DNA reads as TGTGCCAGCAACACAGCCGGGGAGGAGTACGAGCAGTACTTC.

The CDR3 protein is CASSAGQLEKLFF. CDR3 DNA: TGTGCCAGCTCTGCGGGACAGCTCGAAAAACTGTTTTTT. V usage is TRBV18 and J usage is TRBJ1-4; 7 bases line up with TRBD1. CDR1 and CDR2 from the germline V gene are KGHSH and LQKENI. V trimming: 6 bases; J trimming: 8 bases; junction bases outside the gene matches: 6. The CDR3 extends over 13 amino acids.

V and J are TRBV6-5 and TRBJ1-4, with D perhaps TRBD1 (6 bases). The CDR3 length is 14 residues. Trimming shortened V by 6 bases and J by 4 bases, and 12 bases separated the two germline ends. The V gene's germline CDR1 is MNHEY and CDR2 SVGAGI. The chain's CDR3 is CASRTGSVNEKLFF. DNA of the CDR3: TGTGCCAGCAGAACAGGGAGCGTTAATGAAAAACTGTTTTTT.

The CDR3 is CAISSGVRDYGYTF. The CDR3 DNA reads as TGTGCCATCAGTTCAGGGGTAAGGGACTATGGCTACACCTTC. This sequence joins TRBV10-3 and TRBJ1-2; weak D call: TRBD1 (6 bases). The length of the CDR3 is 14 residues. Germline V gene data show CDR1 as ENHRY and CDR2 as SYGVKD. Trimming removed 5 bases at V and 3 bases at J, with 13 bases between.

The chain has TRBV19 and TRBJ1-4; the D is unclear. V lost 4 bases and J lost 4, with 10 bases in between. Germline assignment: CDR1 LNHDA and CDR2 SQIVND (reference sequence). The CDR3 has 14 amino acids. The CDR3 here is CASSTAGSNEKLFF. The CDR3, as DNA: TGTGCCAGTAGTACCGCGGGGAGTAATGAAAAACTGTTTTTT.

The chain couples TRBV5-1 to TRBJ2-1, with D possibly matching TRBD2 (5 bases). CDR1 and CDR2 (germline): SGHRS, YFSETQ. The germline V and J ends were trimmed by 0 bases and 3 bases, with 7 bases remaining between them. The CDR3 covers 14 residues. CDR3 region: CASSLGGDYNEQFF. The DNA of the CDR3 is TGCGCCAGCAGCTTGGGGGGAGACTACAATGAGCAGTTCTTC.

This clone has just one count. The V call is TRBV6-5, the J call TRBJ1-4, with D possibly matching TRBD1 (5 bases). Germline V gene lookup returns CDR1 MNHEY and CDR2 SVGAGI. With 0 bases removed from V and 6 bases from J, the gap between germline ends came to 11 bases. The CDR3 length is 15 residues. The CDR3 region is CASSYSGTVDEKLFF. CDR3 sequence (DNA): TGTGCCAGCAGTTACTCGGGGACTGTTGATGAAAAACTGTTTTTT.

The rearrangement joins TRBV5-1 to TRBJ2-5; D possibly corresponds to TRBD1 (6 bases). The CDR3 loop spans 14 amino acids. The V and J ends lost 0 bases and 3 bases respectively, with 9 bases between them. Germline CDR1 reads SGHRS; CDR2 reads YFSETQ. Written as DNA, the CDR3 is TGCGCCAGCAGCTTGGGCAGGGGTAAAGAGACCCAGTACTTC. Translation: CASSLGRGKETQYF.

The chain uses TRBV11-2 and TRBJ2-7; tentative D call: TRBD2 (5 bases). The CDR3 consists of 18 residues. CDR1 is SGHAT, CDR2 FQNNGV, per germline. Trimming cost V 1 base and J 0 bases, with 19 bases left between them. The chain's CDR3 is CASSLGPDPGLSSYEQYV. The CDR3 DNA follows: TGTGCCAGCAGCTTAGGACCTGACCCGGGGTTGAGCTCCTACGAGCAGTACGTC.

The chain uses TRBV7-9 and TRBJ2-5; 7 bases are a match to TRBD1. CDR1 and CDR2 (germline): SEHNR, FQNEAQ (reference sequence). The CDR3 is 15 amino acids. The V segment lost 5 bases and the J segment 5 bases; nucleotides outside the gene matches: 11. As DNA, the CDR3 is TGTGCCAGCAGCCAGGCCACAGGGGCATGGGAGACCCAGTACTTC. Amino acid sequence: CASSQATGAWETQYF.

J is TRBJ2-5 and V is TRBV5-5, with a tentative D call TRBD2 (6 bases). Germline V gene lookup returns CDR1 SGHKS and CDR2 YYEKEE (reference sequence). The CDR3 contains 16 residues. With 2 bases removed from V and 5 bases from J, the gap between germline ends came to 19 bases. CDR3 bases: TGTGCCAGCAGCTTTTCGGTGGGGGGATTAGGGGAGACCCAGTACTTC. Protein product: CASSFSVGGLGETQYF.

The rearrangement joins TRBV7-9 to TRBJ2-7; D unresolved. CDR1 SEHNR and CDR2 FQNEAQ come from the germline V gene (reference sequence). The CDR3 extends over 14 amino acids. Trimming left V 3 bases short and J 1 base short, with 10 bases between. The CDR3 sequence is CASSFSLASYEQYF. CDR3 bases: TGTGCCAGCAGCTTTTCACTTGCATCCTACGAGCAGTACTTC.

V usage is TRBV7-9 and J usage is TRBJ2-7; D gene uncertain. This CDR3 spans 13 amino acids. With 1 base removed from V and 6 bases from J, the gap between germline ends came to 10 bases. Germline V gene lookup returns CDR1 SEHNR and CDR2 FQNEAQ (reference sequence). The CDR3 loop reads CASSLDVLAEQYV. For the CDR3, the DNA is TGTGCCAGCAGCTTAGACGTCTTGGCCGAGCAGTACGTC.

For the CDR3, the DNA is TGTGCCAGCAGGGCTAGCGGGAGGGCCTCGGATACGCAGTATTTT. Residues: CASRASGRASDTQYF. The rearrangement links TRBV7-6 to TRBJ2-3, with TRBD2 matching over 12 bases. CDR1 is SGHVS, CDR2 FNYEAQ, per germline. V lost 6 bases to trimming and J lost 6 bases; unmatched junction nucleotides: 7. The CDR3 runs 15 residues.

The rearrangement uses TRBV6-4 and TRBJ2-1, with D perhaps matching TRBD1 (6 bases). V lost 6 bases and J lost 7, with 13 bases in between. This CDR3 spans 13 amino acids. Germline V gene sequence: CDR1 MRHNA, CDR2 SNTAGT. DNA of the CDR3: TGTGCCAGCAGCGGGGAACAGGGAAATGAGCAGTTCTTC. Its protein product is CASSGEQGNEQFF.

The sample holds one count of this clone. CDR3 bases: TGTGCCTGGACCGGACAGATCTCTGGAAACACCATATATTTT. Translation gives CAWTGQISGNTIYF. This chain links TRBV30 with TRBJ1-3; D may be TRBD1 (6 bases). This CDR3 is 14 amino acids long. CDR1 and CDR2 (germline): GTSNPN, SVGIG (reference sequence). V shed 4 bases and J shed 0 bases, with 10 bases lying between them.

The chain links TRBV14 to TRBJ1-2; TRBD1 aligns across 7 bases. V shed 4 bases, J shed 7 bases, and the junction held 9 bases outside the gene matches. From germline, CDR1 is SGHDN and CDR2 FVKESK. The CDR3 is made up of 14 amino acids. As DNA, the CDR3 is TGTGCCAGCAGCCCCCTAGACAGGGAAGGTGGCTACACCTTC. This translates into CASSPLDREGGYTF.

This clone was seen a single time. The chain recombines TRBV7-2 with TRBJ2-7, with 8 bases identical to TRBD1. The CDR3 loop spans 14 amino acids. The germline V gene has CDR1 SGHTA and CDR2 FQGNSA. The V segment lost 3 bases and the J segment 1 base; nucleotides outside the gene matches: 2. DNA for the CDR3: TGTGCCAGCAGCTTTGGGACAGGTTCCTACGAGCAGTACTTC. Translation gives CASSFGTGSYEQYF.

V and J are TRBV9 and TRBJ2-7; no reliable D call. The CDR3 runs 15 residues. Looked up from germline, CDR1 is SGDLS and CDR2 is YYNGEE. V lost 0 bases and J 0 bases, leaving 10 bases between the germline ends. The CDR3 sequence: CASSVGEHRSYEQYF. CDR3 in DNA: TGTGCCAGCAGCGTAGGAGAGCACCGCTCCTACGAGCAGTACTTC.